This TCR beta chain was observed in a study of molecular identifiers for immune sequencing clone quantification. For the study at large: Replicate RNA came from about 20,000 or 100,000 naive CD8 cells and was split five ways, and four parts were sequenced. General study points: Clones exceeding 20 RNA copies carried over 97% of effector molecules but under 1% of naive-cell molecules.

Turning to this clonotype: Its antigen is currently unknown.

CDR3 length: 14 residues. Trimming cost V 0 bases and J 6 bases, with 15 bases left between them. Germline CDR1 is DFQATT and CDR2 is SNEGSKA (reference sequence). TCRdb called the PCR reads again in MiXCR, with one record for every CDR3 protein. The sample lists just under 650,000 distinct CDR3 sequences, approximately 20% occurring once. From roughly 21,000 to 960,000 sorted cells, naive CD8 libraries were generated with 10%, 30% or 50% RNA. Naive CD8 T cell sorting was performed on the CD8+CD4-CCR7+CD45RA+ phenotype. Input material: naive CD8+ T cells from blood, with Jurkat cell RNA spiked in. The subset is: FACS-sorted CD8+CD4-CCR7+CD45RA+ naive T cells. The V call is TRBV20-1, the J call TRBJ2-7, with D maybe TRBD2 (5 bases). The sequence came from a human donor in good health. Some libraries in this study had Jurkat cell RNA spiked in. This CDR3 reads CSAREKGLGVEQYF. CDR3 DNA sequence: TGCAGTGCTAGAGAGAAAGGGCTCGGGGTCGAGCAGTACTTC.